These 10 T cell receptor beta chains share one sample of origin, sequenced in a study of PD-1 blockade in classical Hodgkin lymphoma (TCRdb year 2020). Libraries were constructed by the immunoSEQ multiplex PCR assay. TCRdb took this table from immuneACCESS and kept in-frame rearrangements with V and J called. Such tables lack part of the clones; where checked against another copy, unresolved V genes explain under half of the gap, and the rest is unexplained. Here the sample has 60,000 or so clones; around 90% occur a single time. The ten largest account for over 9.5% of the sample. The time point tag for this specimen amounts to: cycle 1 day 1 (C1D1), immediately before nivolumab initiation. Every trial patient had relapsed following autologous stem cell transplantation, and prior brentuximab vedotin exposure was what differed among cohorts A, B and C. Here the sequenced sample was peripheral blood mononuclear cells (PBMCs), taken at baseline. The origin of the receptors is a human donor with classical Hodgkin lymphoma.

The V and J genes are TRBV5-6 and TRBJ2-5, with TRBD2 identical over 8 bases. CDR3 size: 15 residues. J gave up 2 bases and V 0 bases, and 3 bases lay outside the gene matches. The germline CDR1 and CDR2 sequences are SGHDT and YYEEEE. CDR3 in DNA: TGTGCCAGCAGCTTGGCCGGACTAGCTCAAGAGACCCAGTACTTC. The encoded protein is CASSLAGLAQETQYF.

This clone was counted between two and nine times. This sequence joins TRBV5-1 and TRBJ1-1, with D tentatively TRBD1 (5 bases). This CDR3 spans 14 amino acids. V dropped 1 base and J dropped 4 bases, with 11 bases sitting between them. Per germline, CDR1 SGHRS and CDR2 YFSETQ. The CDR3 loop is CASSLWGVGTEAFF. CDR3 DNA sequence: TGCGCCAGCAGCTTGTGGGGGGTGGGCACTGAAGCTTTCTTT.

The rearrangement uses TRBV19 and TRBJ1-1, with D unresolved. Trimming removed 2 bases from V and 4 bases from J, with 11 bases in between. CDR3 size: 14 residues. Germline-derived CDR1 and CDR2 are LNHDA and SQIVND (reference sequence). CDR3 loop: CASSISPRATEAFF. CDR3 nucleotide sequence: TGTGCCAGTAGTATAAGCCCACGGGCCACTGAAGCTTTCTTT.

This clone was picked up one time. The rearrangement joins TRBV5-1 to TRBJ2-1; tentative D call: TRBD1 (6 bases). The germline V gene has CDR1 SGHRS and CDR2 YFSETQ. V shed 1 base and J shed 5 bases, with 10 bases lying between them. The CDR3 is made up of 14 amino acids. CDR3: CASSLRTEHNEQFF. In DNA, the CDR3 is TGCGCCAGCAGCTTGAGGACAGAGCACAATGAGCAGTTCTTC.

The chain has TRBV5-6 and TRBJ2-2; 7 bases align to TRBD1. The CDR3 consists of 16 residues. With 3 bases clipped from V and 3 bases from J, the junction kept 8 bases outside the gene matches. Germline V gene data show CDR1 as SGHDT and CDR2 as YYEEEE. The DNA for the CDR3 is TGTGCCAGCAGCTCTGACAGGGTTAAGGACACCGGGGAGCTGTTTTTT. Its protein is CASSSDRVKDTGELFF.

This clone occurred once. This chain joins TRBV7-8 and TRBJ1-2; no clear D gene. The CDR3 runs 17 residues. V lost 2 bases, J lost 3 bases, and 19 bases lay in between. CDR1 and CDR2 from the germline V gene are SGHVS and FQNEAQ. The CDR3, as DNA: TGTGCCAGCAGCTTAAAGAGTTCGGGCTCCGGTTACTATGGCTACACCTTC. It specifies CASSLKSSGSGYYGYTF.

The chain links TRBV5-1 to TRBJ2-1; unclear D gene. The CDR3 contains 11 residues. Germline V gives CDR1 SGHRS, CDR2 YFSETQ. The V and J ends lost 2 bases and 10 bases respectively, with 7 bases between them. Here the CDR3 reads CASSLTIEQFF. The CDR3 DNA sequence: TGCGCCAGCAGCTTAACTATCGAGCAGTTCTTC. The whole variable domain, remainder taken from reference TRBV5-1 and TRBJ2-1, is KAGVTQTPRYLIKTRGQQVTLSCSPISGHRSVSWYQQTPGQGLQFLFEYFSETQRNKGNFPGRFSGRQFSNSRSEMNVSTLELGDSALYLCASSLTIEQFFGPGTRLTVL.

The genes are TRBV15 and TRBJ2-2; tentatively, D is TRBD1 or TRBD2 (5 bases each). Germline assignment: CDR1 LNHNV and CDR2 YYDKDF (reference sequence). The CDR3 length is 14 residues. V lost 3 bases and J lost 6, with 11 bases in between. The chain's CDR3 is CATSRDRGPGELFF. DNA for the CDR3: TGTGCCACCAGCAGGGACCGGGGCCCCGGGGAGCTGTTTTTT.

The chain uses TRBV7-9 and TRBJ1-4; D gene ambiguous. Trimming left V 5 bases short and J 8 bases short, with 9 bases between. The V gene's germline CDR1 is SEHNR and CDR2 FQNEAQ (reference sequence). The CDR3 consists of 12 residues. The CDR3 sequence is CASSLHGEKLFF. CDR3 bases: TGTGCCAGCAGCCTTCATGGGGAAAAACTGTTTTTT. The full variable domain, rest sourced from reference TRBV7-9 and TRBJ1-4, is DTGVSQNPRHKITKRGQNVTFRCDPISEHNRLYWYRQTLGQGPEFLTYFQNEAQLEKSRLLSDRFSAERPKGSFSTLEIQRTEQGDSAMYLCASSLHGEKLFFGSGTQLSVL.

This rearrangement joins TRBV7-8 to TRBJ2-3; perhaps D is TRBD1 or TRBD2 (6 bases each). V dropped 1 base and J dropped 6 bases, with 17 bases sitting between them. Germline V CDR1 and CDR2: SGHVS, FQNEAQ. This CDR3 is 16 amino acids long. The CDR3 nucleotides read TGTGCCAGCAGCTTAGAAGGGGGGCTCCCTGGGGATACGCAGTATTTT. Translation: CASSLEGGLPGDTQYF.